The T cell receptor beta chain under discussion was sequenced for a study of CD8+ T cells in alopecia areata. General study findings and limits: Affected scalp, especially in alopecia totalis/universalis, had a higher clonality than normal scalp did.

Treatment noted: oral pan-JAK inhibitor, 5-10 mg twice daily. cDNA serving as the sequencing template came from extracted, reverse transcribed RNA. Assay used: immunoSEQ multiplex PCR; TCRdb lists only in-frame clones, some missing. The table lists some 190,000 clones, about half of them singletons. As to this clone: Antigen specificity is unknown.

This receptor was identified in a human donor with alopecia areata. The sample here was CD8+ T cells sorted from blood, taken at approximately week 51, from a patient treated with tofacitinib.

The CDR3 is CSVEGVPTGRNEQFF. The CDR3 DNA follows: TGCAGCGTTGAAGGGGTGCCGACAGGGAGAAATGAGCAGTTCTTC. The rearrangement joins TRBV29-1 to TRBJ2-1; 7 bases line up with TRBD1. After removal of 1 base from V and 7 bases from J, the junction contained 10 bases not matched to a gene. The CDR3 contains 15 residues. The germline gives CDR1 SQVTM, CDR2 ANQGSEA.